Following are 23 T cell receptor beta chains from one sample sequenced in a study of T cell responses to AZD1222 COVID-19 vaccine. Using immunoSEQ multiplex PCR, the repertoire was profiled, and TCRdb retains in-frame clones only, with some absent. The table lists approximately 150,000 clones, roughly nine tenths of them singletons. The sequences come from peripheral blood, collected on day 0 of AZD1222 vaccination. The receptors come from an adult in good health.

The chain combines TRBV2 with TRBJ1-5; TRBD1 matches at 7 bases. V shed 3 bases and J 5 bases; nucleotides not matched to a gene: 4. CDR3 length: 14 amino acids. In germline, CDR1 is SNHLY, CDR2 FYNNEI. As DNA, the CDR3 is TGTGCCAGCAGTGATAGGGGGCAAGATCAGCCCCAGCATTTT. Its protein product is CASSDRGQDQPQHF.

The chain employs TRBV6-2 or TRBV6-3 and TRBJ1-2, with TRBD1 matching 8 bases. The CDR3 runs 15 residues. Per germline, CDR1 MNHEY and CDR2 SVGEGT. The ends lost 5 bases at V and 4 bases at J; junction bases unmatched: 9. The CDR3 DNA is TGTGCCAGCAGTCTTTTCACAGGGGGAGTCTATGGCTACACCTTC. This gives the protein CASSLFTGGVYGYTF.

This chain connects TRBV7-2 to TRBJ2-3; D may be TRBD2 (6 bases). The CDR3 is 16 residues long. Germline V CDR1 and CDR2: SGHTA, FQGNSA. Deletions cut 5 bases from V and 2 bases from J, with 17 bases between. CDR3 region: CASSDSLGGDTDTQYF. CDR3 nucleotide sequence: TGTGCCAGCAGCGATTCCCTGGGAGGTGACACAGATACGCAGTATTTT.

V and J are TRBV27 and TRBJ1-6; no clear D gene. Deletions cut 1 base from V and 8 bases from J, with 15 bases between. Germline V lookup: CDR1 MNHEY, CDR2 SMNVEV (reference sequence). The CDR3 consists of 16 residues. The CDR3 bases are TGTGCCAGCAGTTTATGGGCCTCGGGCAGAGATTCACCCCTCCACTTT. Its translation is CASSLWASGRDSPLHF.

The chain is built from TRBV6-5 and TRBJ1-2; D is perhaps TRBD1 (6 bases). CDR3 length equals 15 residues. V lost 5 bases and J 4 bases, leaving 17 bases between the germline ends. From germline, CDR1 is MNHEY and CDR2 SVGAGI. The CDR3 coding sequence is TGTGCCAGCAGTCTCGGGACAACGGAGGGCTATGGCTACACCTTC. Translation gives CASSLGTTEGYGYTF.

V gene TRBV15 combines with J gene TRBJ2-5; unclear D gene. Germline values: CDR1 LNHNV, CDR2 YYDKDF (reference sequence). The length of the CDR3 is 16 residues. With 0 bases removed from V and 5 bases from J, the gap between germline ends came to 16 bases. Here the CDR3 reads CATSRDMLAVGETQYF. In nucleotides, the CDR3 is TGTGCCACCAGCAGAGATATGTTGGCAGTTGGGGAGACCCAGTACTTC. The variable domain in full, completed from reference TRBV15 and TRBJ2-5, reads DAMVIQNPRYQVTQFGKPVTLSCSQTLNHNVMYWYQQKSSQAPKLLFHYYDKDFNNEADTPDNFQSRRPNTSFCFLDIRSPGLGDTAMYLCATSRDMLAVGETQYFGPGTRLLVL.

The CDR3 DNA is TGTGCCAGCAGCTTGGGCAGGGGGCAAGATGGCTACACCTTC. It yields the protein CASSLGRGQDGYTF. V gene TRBV7-9 combines with J gene TRBJ1-2; 8 positions agree with TRBD1. CDR1 is SEHNR, CDR2 FQNEAQ, per germline (reference sequence). V gave up 3 bases and J gave up 6 bases; unmatched junction bases: 6. The CDR3 is 14 amino acids.

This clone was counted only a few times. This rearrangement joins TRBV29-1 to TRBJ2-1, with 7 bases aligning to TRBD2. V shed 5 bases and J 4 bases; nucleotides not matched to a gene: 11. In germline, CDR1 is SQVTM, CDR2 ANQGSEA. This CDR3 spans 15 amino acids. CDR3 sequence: CSVRGGLAAYNEQFF. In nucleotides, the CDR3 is TGCAGCGTTAGGGGAGGGCTAGCGGCATACAATGAGCAGTTCTTC.

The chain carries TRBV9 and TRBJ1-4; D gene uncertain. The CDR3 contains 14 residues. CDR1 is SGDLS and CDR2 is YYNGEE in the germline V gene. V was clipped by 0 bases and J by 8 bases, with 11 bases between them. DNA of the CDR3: TGTGCCAGCAGCGTAGACATCCAGGACGAAAAACTGTTTTTT. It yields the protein CASSVDIQDEKLFF.

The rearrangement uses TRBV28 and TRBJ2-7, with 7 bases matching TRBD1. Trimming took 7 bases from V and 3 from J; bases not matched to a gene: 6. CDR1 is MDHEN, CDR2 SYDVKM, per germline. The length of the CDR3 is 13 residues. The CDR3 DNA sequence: TGTGCCAGCACTACAGGGGTTAACTACGAGCAGTACTTC. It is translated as CASTTGVNYEQYF.

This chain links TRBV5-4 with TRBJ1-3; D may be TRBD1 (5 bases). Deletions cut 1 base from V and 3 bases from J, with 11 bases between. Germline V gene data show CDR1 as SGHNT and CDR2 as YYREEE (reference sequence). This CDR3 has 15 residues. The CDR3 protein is CASSLMSGVGNTIYF. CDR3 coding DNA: TGTGCCAGCAGCTTGATGTCGGGGGTTGGAAACACCATATATTTT.

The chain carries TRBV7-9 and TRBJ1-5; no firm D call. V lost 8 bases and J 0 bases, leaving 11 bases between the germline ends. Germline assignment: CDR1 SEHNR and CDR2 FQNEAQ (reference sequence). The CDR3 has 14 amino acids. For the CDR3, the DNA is TGTGCCAGCCCACATAAGTATAGCAATCAGCCCCAGCATTTT. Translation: CASPHKYSNQPQHF.

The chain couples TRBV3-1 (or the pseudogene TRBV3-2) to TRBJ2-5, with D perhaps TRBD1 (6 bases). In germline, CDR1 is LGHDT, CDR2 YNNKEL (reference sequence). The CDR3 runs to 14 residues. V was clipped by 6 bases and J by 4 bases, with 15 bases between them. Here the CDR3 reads CASRPNGQRETQYF. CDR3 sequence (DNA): TGTGCCAGCAGACCAAATGGACAGAGAGAGACCCAGTACTTC.

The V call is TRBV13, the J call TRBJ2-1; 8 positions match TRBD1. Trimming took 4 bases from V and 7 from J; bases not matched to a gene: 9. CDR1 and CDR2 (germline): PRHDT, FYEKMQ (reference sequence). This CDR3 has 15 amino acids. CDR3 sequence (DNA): TGTGCCAGCAGCTCCTTGGGGGACAGGAGAAATGAGCAGTTCTTC. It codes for CASSSLGDRRNEQFF.

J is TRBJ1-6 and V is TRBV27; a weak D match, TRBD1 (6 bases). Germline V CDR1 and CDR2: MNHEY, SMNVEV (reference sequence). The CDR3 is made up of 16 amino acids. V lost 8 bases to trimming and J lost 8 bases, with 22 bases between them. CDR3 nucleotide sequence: TGTGCCAGCGGTAAGGTGTATCTCGGGGGCCATTCACCCCTCCACTTT. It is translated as CASGKVYLGGHSPLHF.

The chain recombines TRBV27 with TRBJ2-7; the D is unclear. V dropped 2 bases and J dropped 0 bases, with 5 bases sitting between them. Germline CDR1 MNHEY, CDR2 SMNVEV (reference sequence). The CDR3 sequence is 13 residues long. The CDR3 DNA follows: TGTGCCAGCAGTTTACGGTTCTCCTACGAGCAGTACTTC. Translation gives CASSLRFSYEQYF.

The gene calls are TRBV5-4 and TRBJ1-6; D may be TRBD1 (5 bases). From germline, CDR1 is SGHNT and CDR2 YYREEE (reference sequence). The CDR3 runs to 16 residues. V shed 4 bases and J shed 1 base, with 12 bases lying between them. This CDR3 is CASSSPRESYNSPLHF. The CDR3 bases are TGTGCCAGCAGCAGTCCCAGGGAATCCTATAATTCACCCCTCCACTTT.

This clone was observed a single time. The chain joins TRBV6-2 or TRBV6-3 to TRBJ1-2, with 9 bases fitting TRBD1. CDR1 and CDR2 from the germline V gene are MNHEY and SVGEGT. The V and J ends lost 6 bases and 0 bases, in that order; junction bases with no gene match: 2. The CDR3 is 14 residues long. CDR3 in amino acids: CASSRQGANYGYTF. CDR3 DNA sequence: TGTGCCAGCAGCCGACAGGGGGCTAACTATGGCTACACCTTC.

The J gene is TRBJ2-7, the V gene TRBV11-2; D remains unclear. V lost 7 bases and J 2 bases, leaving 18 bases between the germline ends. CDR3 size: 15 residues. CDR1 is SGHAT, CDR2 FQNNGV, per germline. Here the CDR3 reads CASKVGEGLTYEQYF. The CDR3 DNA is TGTGCCAGCAAAGTCGGTGAAGGCCTGACCTACGAGCAGTACTTC.

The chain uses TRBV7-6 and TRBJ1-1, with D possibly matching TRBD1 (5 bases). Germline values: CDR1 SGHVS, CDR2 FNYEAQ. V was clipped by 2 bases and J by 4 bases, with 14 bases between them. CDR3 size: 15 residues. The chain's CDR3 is CASSLKVLGVTEAFF. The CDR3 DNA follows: TGTGCCAGCAGCTTAAAGGTTTTGGGGGTCACTGAAGCTTTCTTT.

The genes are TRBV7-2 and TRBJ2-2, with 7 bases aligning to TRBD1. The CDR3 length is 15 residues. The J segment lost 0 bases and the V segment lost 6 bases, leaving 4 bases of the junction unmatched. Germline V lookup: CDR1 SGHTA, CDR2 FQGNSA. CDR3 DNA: TGTGCCAGCAGTGGGCAGGGGGCGAACACCGGGGAGCTGTTTTTT. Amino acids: CASSGQGANTGELFF. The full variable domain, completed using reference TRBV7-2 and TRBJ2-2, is GAGVSQSPSNKVTEKGKDVELRCDPISGHTALYWYRQSLGQGLEFLIYFQGNSAPDKSGLPSDRFSAERTGGSVSTLTIQRTQQEDSAVYLCASSGQGANTGELFFGEGSRLTVL.

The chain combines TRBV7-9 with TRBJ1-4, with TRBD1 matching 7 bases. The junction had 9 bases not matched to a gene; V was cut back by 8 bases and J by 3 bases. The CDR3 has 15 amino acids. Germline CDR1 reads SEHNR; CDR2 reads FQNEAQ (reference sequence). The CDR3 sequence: CASVPPGQPNEKLFF. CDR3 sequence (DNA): TGTGCCAGCGTCCCCCCGGGACAGCCTAATGAAAAACTGTTTTTT.

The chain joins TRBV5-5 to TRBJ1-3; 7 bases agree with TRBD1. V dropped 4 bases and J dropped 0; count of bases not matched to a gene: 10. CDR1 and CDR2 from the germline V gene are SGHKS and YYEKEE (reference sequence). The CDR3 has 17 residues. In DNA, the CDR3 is TGTGCCAGCAGCCCCCGAGGGGGCGGAAGCTCTGGAAACACCATATATTTT. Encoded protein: CASSPRGGGSSGNTIYF.